This is a list of T cell receptor beta chains from one sample in a study of blood T cell repertoires in COVID-19. Some clones are missing from TCRdb's copy, which holds only in-frame ones; the method was immunoSEQ multiplex PCR. The data hold approximately 290,000 clones, with 70% to 90% observed a single time. What was sequenced was peripheral blood. These receptors all come from a woman aged 55-69 years with acute or convalescent COVID-19. Both conserved end residues are part of each CDR3. The order of the fields is J gene, CDR3 length, V gene, CDR3 protein.

TRBJ2-1,14,TRBV25-1,CASSESGSYNEQFF
TRBJ2-1,17,TRBV3-1/TRBV3-2,CASSPLGIAGGGNEQFF
TRBJ1-2,13,TRBV5-4,CASSSGGRGGYTF
TRBJ2-5,14,TRBV7-2,CASSLDPGIKTQYF
TRBJ2-7,14,TRBV19,CASSMTGSPYEQYF
TRBJ2-5,14,TRBV5-4,CASTRRGGQETQYF
TRBJ2-1,15,TRBV9,CASSAGQGAYNEQFF
TRBJ2-7,15,TRBV7-2,CASSFQAITSYEQYF
TRBJ2-7,19,TRBV7-3,CASSATGIPLGLGDYEQYF
TRBJ2-1,18,TRBV28,CASSLRLLAVAWINEQFF
TRBJ2-1,15,TRBV14,CASSLPGQGGNEQFF
TRBJ2-7,16,TRBV27,CASSFGGLGGSYEQYF
TRBJ2-1,17,TRBV9,CASSALHRLPDYNEQFF
TRBJ1-3,15,TRBV7-8,CASSLGSSSGNTIYF
TRBJ1-4,17,TRBV20-1,CSASIGILDSLNEKLFF
TRBJ1-1,15,TRBV19,CASFPGQRMNTEAFF
TRBJ1-5,16,TRBV18,CASSRQGGIGNQPQHF
TRBJ1-5,16,TRBV9,CASSVGVGGSNQPQHF
TRBJ1-1,14,TRBV7-8,CASSLVGENTEAFF
TRBJ1-1,15,TRBV28,CASSPRGGIGTEAFF
TRBJ2-1,19,TRBV7-2,CASSLVSRVRFSSYNEQFF
TRBJ1-2,13,TRBV18,CASSQTGGYGYTF
TRBJ2-1,14,TRBV27,CASSAPGLLNEQFF
TRBJ2-3,17,TRBV7-3,CASSLWGLAGDTDTQYF
TRBJ2-5,12,TRBV28,CASRGDQETQYF
TRBJ1-6,17,TRBV7-9,CASSLDWTANYNSPLHF
TRBJ1-4,16,TRBV7-8,CASSLEAVSTNEKLFF
TRBJ2-7,15,TRBV4-2,CASSQDTGRGYEQYF
TRBJ2-1,15,TRBV13,CASSSENSGGGEQFF
TRBJ2-7,11,TRBV20-1,CSARGTHEQYF
TRBJ1-2,15,TRBV4-2,CASSQEGTGQGGYTF
TRBJ1-2,12,TRBV13,CASSVAYYGYTF
TRBJ1-2,12,TRBV29-1,CSVDTLNYGYTF
TRBJ2-7,12,TRBV2,CASSPGGLEQYF
TRBJ2-7,15,TRBV20-1,CSASIPGASSYEQYF
TRBJ2-5,13,TRBV28,CASSRDFQETQYF
TRBJ1-3,14,TRBV9,CASSGTGSGNTIYF
TRBJ2-5,16,TRBV19,CASSVWGLAGWETQYF
TRBJ1-1,14,TRBV10-3,CAISEPWEGPEAFF
TRBJ1-5,12,TRBV28,CASSFMNQPQHF
TRBJ2-1,14,TRBV7-3,CASSPGRSYNEQFF
TRBJ2-7,17,TRBV15,CATSREFVNRGSYEQYF
TRBJ2-2,16,TRBV7-9,CASRPSRGSDTGELFF
TRBJ1-2,14,TRBV7-6,CASSPAGVRYGYTF
TRBJ2-2,16,TRBV7-8,CASRQRGGANTGELFF
TRBJ2-5,15,TRBV2,CASMETSGGVKTQYF
TRBJ2-1,15,TRBV11-2,CASSFQGLVGNEQFF
TRBJ2-5,11,TRBV7-2,CASSSEETQYF
TRBJ1-2,13,TRBV28,CASSLAGKQGYTF
TRBJ1-6,15,TRBV5-6,CASSLAQGYNSPLHF
TRBJ1-5,17,TRBV11-2,CASSGTGQGVSNQPQHF
TRBJ1-6,14,TRBV24-1,CATKGQGFDSPLHF
TRBJ2-7,16,TRBV15,CATSQPREPQSYEQYF
TRBJ1-5,16,TRBV30,CAWSAFRTGSNQPQHF
TRBJ2-7,13,TRBV9,CASSGTSGGEQYF
TRBJ1-1,15,TRBV23-1,CASSSYWEVKAEAFF
TRBJ1-4,14,TRBV3-1/TRBV3-2,CASRGLHTNEKLFF
TRBJ2-7,12,TRBV12-3/TRBV12-4,CASSLQGYEQYF